This T cell receptor (beta chain) was recorded in a study of T cells after yellow fever vaccination (dated 2019 in TCRdb). Context from the whole study: The SMART-Seq v4 Ultra Low Input RNA kit was used to prepare libraries from fractions with low cell numbers. Bulk TCR alpha and beta repertoires were sequenced longitudinally to track T-cell clones before and after primary and booster YFV17D yellow fever vaccination. Two healthy male donors made up the cohort, one aged 18 to 29 years and the other aged 30 to 40 years. Blood was drawn at multiple timepoints before and after primary and secondary immunization, with bulk PBMC replicates and cell subsets isolated. Findings and caveats that apply to the study as a whole: The study included only a couple of donors, which limits how far the findings can be generalized. Because abundant contaminating clonotypes from the bulk population could be contained in FACS-sorted repertoires, computational filtering was required. The secondary T-cell response was found to be weaker but faster than the primary response, with a peak reached on day 5 rather than on day 15. A small share of clonotypes was detected in both CD4 and CD8 compartments, with the overlap likely arising from convergent recombination. Most clones expanded after primary vaccination were re-detected after the booster (around 96% of CD4 and roughly 87% of CD8), suggesting broad memory maintenance.

This clonotype was counted a few times. The antigen this receptor binds is unknown. Base qualities are not at hand, and no much larger clone is one base apart. TCR cDNA was synthesized by 5'RACE template switching, through which a universal primer site and unique molecular identifiers were introduced. Priming of cDNA synthesis was performed from both the TCR alpha and TCR beta constant segments. Library amplification involved two PCR steps, and the second step added sample barcodes and sequencing adapters. Sequencing of the libraries was done on either Illumina HiSeq 2500 (2x100 bp) or NovaSeq (2x150 bp). Turning to the authors' computational methods: MIGEC was used to demultiplex reads and collapse the reads into UMI consensus sequences, and MiXCR was used for V(D)J alignment. Clonotypes responding to the vaccine were identified with edgeR on replicate PBMC samples, with the criteria of FDR below 0.01 and a log2 fold change above 5 up to day 15. CD4 or CD8 identity was assigned to each bulk clonotype according to whether the clonotype was present at higher abundance in the sequenced CD4 repertoire or the sequenced CD8 repertoire. TCRdb reanalyzed the raw reads on its own, using fastp at Q25 for trimming and MiXCR for clone calling, and kept in-frame beta chains. CDR3 protein sequences are deduplicated, and each keeps its most common genes and DNA. TCRdb, not the authors, supplied the V and J calls. The sample yields just under 600,000 distinct CDR3 sequences; about 13% were counted once. More than 13% of the sample is held by the ten biggest clonotypes.

The sample's treatment or condition label, decoded: live attenuated yellow fever vaccine strain. Two biological replicates of bulk PBMCs were collected at each blood-draw timepoint. PBMCs were isolated from peripheral blood using a standard Ficoll-Paque protocol. RNA was extracted with TriZol from bulk PBMCs, CD4 and CD8 fractions, and dextramer-positive and dextramer-negative fractions. The V end gives up 4 bases and the J end 6 bases, leaving 8 bases in the junction not matched to a gene. From the cysteine up to the phenylalanine, the CDR3 has a length of 17 residues. The entry retains the CDR3 DNA only, 51 bases that are in frame from base 1. The germline V gene encodes CDR1 SEHNR and CDR2 FQNEAQ (reference sequence).

This sequence was found in a man younger than 45 who received the YFV17D yellow fever vaccine. The sequence links TRBV7-9 to TRBJ2-1; TRBD2 fits 14 bases in the junction. The source was PBMCs, collected on the day of the yellow fever booster vaccination. The CDR3 amino acid sequence is: CASSSRLAGGPSNEQFF. In nucleotides, the sequence is TGTGCCAGCAGCTCACGACTAGCGGGAGGGCCCTCCAATGAGCAGTTCTTC.